The clone carrying this TCR beta chain was counted between two and nine times. Germline CDR1 is SNHLY and CDR2 is FYNNEI. The CDR3 has 13 amino acids. Trimming took 4 bases from V and 8 from J; bases not matched to a gene: 6. In the original processing: Amplified reference gene primers provided the basis for estimating nucleated cell counts. TCRdb's copy holds only in-frame clones and misses some; the assay was immunoSEQ multiplex PCR. The V and J calls and clone size are taken from that table; D and trimming were inferred from the DNA. The sample has about 62,000 clones; 65% to 85% are singletons. This specimen comes from a study of blood T cell repertoires in COVID-19. Across the whole study: The United States, Italy and Spain supplied acute and convalescent COVID-19 samples. T cells, B-cell-depleted T cells, or PBMCs supplied cDNA or gDNA.

Sample: peripheral blood. The receptor's source is a woman between 45 and 60 years old with active or convalescent COVID-19. V and J are TRBV2 and TRBJ1-2; 8 positions agree with TRBD1. CDR3: CASSVRQGLGYTF. The CDR3 nucleotides read TGTGCCAGCAGTGTCCGACAGGGGCTCGGCTACACCTTC.